This T cell receptor beta chain was sequenced during a study of blood T cell repertoires in COVID-19. Study-wide context: COVID-19 samples, acute and convalescent, were from the United States, Italy and Spain. Nucleic acid was either cDNA or gDNA, and it came from T cells, B-cell-depleted T cells, or PBMCs.

Trimming shortened V by 5 bases and J by 5 bases, and 16 bases separated the two germline ends. The CDR3 is made up of 15 amino acids. CDR1 is SGHTA, CDR2 FQGTGA, per germline. In the study's own analysis: Reference gene primer amplification yielded estimated nucleated cell counts. Measured with immunoSEQ multiplex PCR; TCRdb has only the in-frame clones, and not every one. V and J calls and clone size are copied from that table; D and trimming were computed from the DNA. There are roughly 350,000 clones in the sample; roughly 90% occur only once, and under 5% lies in the top ten. V and J are TRBV7-3 and TRBJ2-1; D is possibly TRBD2 (6 bases). The source is a woman aged 45-65 years with active or convalescent COVID-19. The sequenced sample was peripheral blood. This CDR3 is CASSRDSNVDNEQFF. The CDR3 region has the DNA TGTGCCAGCAGCCGGGACTCCAACGTCGACAATGAGCAGTTCTTC.